A single sample gave rise to the 19 T cell receptor beta chains below, sequenced in a study of blood T cell repertoires in COVID-19 (TCRdb year 2020). Library method: the immunoSEQ multiplex PCR assay. The table was pulled from immuneACCESS by TCRdb, which kept in-frame rearrangements only. Such tables lose some clones; where checked, under half of the loss comes from unresolved V genes, and the rest has no known cause. This sample lists approximately 240,000 clones; approximately 87% were detected once. The top ten hold approximately 2.8% of the sample. Sequencing was performed on PBMCs or T cells enriched from blood (not recorded which). These receptors were taken from a woman aged 45-65 years in a cohort exposed to, infected with or recovered from COVID-19 (not recorded which).

The chain employs TRBV11-1 and TRBJ2-7; 8 bases agree with TRBD1. CDR3 length: 15 residues. The V and J ends lost 5 bases and 2 bases, in that order; junction bases with no gene match: 8. The germline gives CDR1 SGHAT, CDR2 FQDESV (reference sequence). CDR3 in amino acids: CASSPDRVFPYEQYF. The CDR3 nucleotides are TGTGCCAGCAGCCCGGACAGGGTGTTCCCCTACGAGCAGTACTTC.

J is TRBJ2-7 and V is TRBV7-6; no reliable D call. From germline, CDR1 is SGHVS and CDR2 FNYEAQ. The CDR3 covers 13 residues. Trimming pared 6 bases from V and 4 bases from J, leaving 13 bases between. The CDR3: CASSHGRDYEQYF. The CDR3 nucleotides are TGTGCCAGCAGTCACGGTCGCGATTACGAGCAGTACTTC.

The rearrangement joins TRBV5-1 to TRBJ2-7; D gene ambiguous. V lost 1 base and J 0 bases, leaving 8 bases between the germline ends. The CDR3 consists of 14 residues. Germline lookup yields CDR1 SGHRS and CDR2 YFSETQ. This CDR3 reads CASSLWQNSYEQYF. The CDR3, as DNA: TGCGCCAGCAGCTTGTGGCAGAACTCCTACGAGCAGTACTTC. Full variable domain (rest looked up from reference TRBV5-1 and TRBJ2-7): KAGVTQTPRYLIKTRGQQVTLSCSPISGHRSVSWYQQTPGQGLQFLFEYFSETQRNKGNFPGRFSGRQFSNSRSEMNVSTLELGDSALYLCASSLWQNSYEQYFGPGTRLTVT.

In this sample, this clone turned up once. The chain links TRBV28 to TRBJ2-7; the match to TRBD1 covers 7 bases. V shed 5 bases, J shed 3 bases, and the junction held 10 bases outside the gene matches. Germline V gene sequence: CDR1 MDHEN, CDR2 SYDVKM. The length of the CDR3 is 15 residues. CDR3: CASSTTGAHYYEQYF. DNA of the CDR3: TGTGCCAGCAGTACAACAGGGGCACATTACTACGAGCAGTACTTC.

The genes are TRBV9 and TRBJ1-1, with 7 positions matching TRBD1. The V gene end was trimmed by 2 bases and the J gene end by 1 base; junction bases not matched to a gene: 8. The germline gives CDR1 SGDLS, CDR2 YYNGEE. The CDR3 sequence is 16 residues long. CDR3 sequence (DNA): TGTGCCAGCAGCGTGACTACGGGACAGACGAACACTGAAGCTTTCTTT. Protein sequence: CASSVTTGQTNTEAFF.

The chain joins TRBV7-8 to TRBJ2-5, with TRBD2 identical over 11 bases. The ends lost 3 bases at V and 2 bases at J; junction bases unmatched: 8. The CDR3 is 17 amino acids. CDR1 and CDR2 (germline): SGHVS, FQNEAQ. The CDR3 sequence is CASSFGGTSGGQETQYF. Here the CDR3 DNA reads TGTGCCAGCAGCTTCGGAGGGACTAGCGGAGGGCAAGAGACCCAGTACTTC.

The chain is built from TRBV30 and TRBJ1-5; D is undetermined. CDR3 length: 13 residues. Germline V gene sequence: CDR1 GTSNPN, CDR2 SVGIG (reference sequence). The ends were cut back, 2 bases at V and 5 bases at J, with 10 bases in the middle. This CDR3 reads CAWSFMSYQPQHF. For the CDR3, the DNA is TGTGCCTGGAGTTTTATGAGTTATCAGCCCCAGCATTTT.

The chain uses TRBV28 and TRBJ1-1, with a weak D call TRBD1 (5 bases). Germline values: CDR1 MDHEN, CDR2 SYDVKM. The CDR3 covers 15 residues. The germline V and J ends were trimmed by 5 bases and 6 bases, with 19 bases remaining between them. The CDR3 loop reads CASSVTYRGVPEAFF. The DNA of the CDR3 is TGTGCCAGCAGTGTGACTTATCGGGGGGTCCCTGAAGCTTTCTTT.

V and J are TRBV9 and TRBJ2-1, with a tentative D call TRBD1 (5 bases). The germline V and J ends were trimmed by 0 bases and 1 base, with 8 bases remaining between them. This CDR3 is 15 amino acids long. Germline lookup yields CDR1 SGDLS and CDR2 YYNGEE. The CDR3 bases are TGTGCCAGCAGCGTAGGGGGCGGTTCCTACAATGAGCAGTTCTTC. Protein product: CASSVGGGSYNEQFF. Filled out from reference TRBV9 and TRBJ2-1, the complete variable domain reads DSGVTQTPKHLITATGQRVTLRCSPRSGDLSVYWYQQSLDQGLQFLIQYYNGEERAKGNILERFSAQQFPDLHSELNLSSLELGDSALYFCASSVGGGSYNEQFFGPGTRLTVL.

This clone came up a few times. This chain uses TRBV6-5 with TRBJ1-2; TRBD1 matches 9 bases. The CDR3 totals 14 residues. Germline CDR1 and CDR2: MNHEY and SVGAGI. The ends lost 6 bases at V and 5 bases at J; junction bases unmatched: 7. The CDR3 DNA reads TGTGCCAGCAGCCGGACAGGGGTGGGATATGGCTACACCTTC. It specifies CASSRTGVGYGYTF.

The chain has TRBV7-2 and TRBJ2-3; D not resolved. The V gene's germline CDR1 is SGHTA and CDR2 FQGNSA. The CDR3 loop spans 13 amino acids. V was cut by 4 bases and J by 5 bases, with 10 bases left in between. The CDR3 DNA reads TGTGCCAGCAGCTCTCTCCCCGGAGATACGCAGTATTTT. The encoded protein is CASSSLPGDTQYF.

CDR3 sequence: CASSIVLAVETQYF. The CDR3 DNA reads as TGTGCCAGTAGTATAGTCCTAGCGGTAGAGACCCAGTACTTC. The chain carries TRBV19 and TRBJ2-5; TRBD2 agrees at 7 bases. J was trimmed by 4 bases and V by 1 base; bases with no gene match: 3. The CDR3 has 14 residues. Germline values: CDR1 LNHDA, CDR2 SQIVND (reference sequence).

The V gene is TRBV6-1, the J gene TRBJ1-2; tentatively, D is TRBD1 (5 bases). Trimming cost V 1 base and J 7 bases, with 16 bases left between them. In germline, CDR1 is MNHNS, CDR2 SASEGT. The CDR3 loop spans 15 amino acids. The CDR3: CASSEVWGGGSGYTF. In DNA form, the CDR3 reads TGTGCCAGCAGTGAAGTATGGGGGGGAGGGAGTGGCTACACCTTC.

The V call is TRBV4-3, the J call TRBJ1-2, with D possibly being TRBD1 (6 bases). The CDR3 runs 16 residues. Germline CDR1 is LGHNA and CDR2 is YSLEER. V was trimmed by 0 bases and J by 8 bases, leaving 19 bases between them. Written as DNA, the CDR3 is TGCGCCAGCAGCCAAGATCTCTGGACAGCTGCTGGGGGCTACACCTTC. Encoded protein: CASSQDLWTAAGGYTF.

The gene calls are TRBV19 and TRBJ1-5; 9 positions agree with TRBD1. The CDR3 spans 15 residues. The germline V gene encodes CDR1 LNHDA and CDR2 SQIVND (reference sequence). Germline trimming cut 4 bases from V and 5 bases from J; bases unmatched to any gene: 6. The CDR3 loop is CASSRTGTGYQPQHF. The CDR3 coding sequence is TGTGCCAGTAGTAGAACCGGGACAGGGTATCAGCCCCAGCATTTT.

CDR3 loop: CASTTTSGGAGDTQYF. CDR3 bases: TGTGCCAGCACCACCACTAGCGGGGGGGCCGGGGATACGCAGTATTTT. This chain connects TRBV7-2 to TRBJ2-3, with TRBD2 matching over 13 bases. This CDR3 is 16 amino acids long. Germline V gene data show CDR1 as SGHTA and CDR2 as FQGNSA. J gave up 6 bases and V 7 bases, and 10 bases lay outside the gene matches.

This clone was observed once. The V call is TRBV4-3, the J call TRBJ2-6; weak D call: TRBD1 (7 bases). The CDR3 length is 15 residues. V was cut by 4 bases and J by 3 bases, with 10 bases left in between. CDR1 and CDR2 (germline): LGHNA, YSLEER. The CDR3 protein is CASSRGTDGANVLTF. The DNA of the CDR3 is TGCGCCAGCAGCCGCGGGACAGATGGGGCCAACGTCCTGACTTTC.

J is TRBJ2-2 and V is TRBV7-2; maybe TRBD1 (6 bases). Germline V gene lookup returns CDR1 SGHTA and CDR2 FQGNSA. The CDR3 sequence is 16 residues long. Trimming stripped 0 bases from V and 2 bases from J, with 10 bases between. Written as DNA, the CDR3 is TGTGCCAGCAGCTTAGCGGGCAGGGGAAACACCGGGGAGCTGTTTTTT. The encoded protein is CASSLAGRGNTGELFF.

This sequence joins TRBV15 and TRBJ1-1; D is ambiguous. This CDR3 spans 15 amino acids. V lost 3 bases, J lost 0 bases, and 11 bases lay in between. CDR1 is LNHNV and CDR2 is YYDKDF in the germline V gene (reference sequence). The CDR3 DNA follows: TGTGCCACCAGCAGGGGCAGCCTCTTGAACACTGAAGCTTTCTTT. Protein product: CATSRGSLLNTEAFF.